These 22 T cell receptor beta chains came from one sample sequenced in a study of a mutant IDH1 vaccine in newly diagnosed glioma. The antigens of these receptors remain unknown. Time point meaning: week 47, end of study. A single vaccine dose contained 300 ug of mutant IDH1 20-mer peptide, and topical imiquimod was used with it. Clones were read by immunoSEQ multiplex PCR, and TCRdb kept only the in-frame ones, dropping some. This repertoire shows fewer than 95,000 clones, 81% found once; its top ten account for under 6.5%. The specimen comprised PBMCs, sampled from a glioma patient whose treatment included an IDH1 peptide vaccine. These receptors all come from a man in his forties with glioma.

The rearrangement uses TRBV7-2 and TRBJ2-7, with TRBD2 as a possible D gene (5 bases). With 5 bases removed from V and 5 bases from J, the gap between germline ends came to 7 bases. Germline V gene data show CDR1 as SGHTA and CDR2 as FQGNSA. The CDR3 covers 11 residues. CDR3 residues: CASSVSDEQYF. CDR3 nucleotides: TGTGCCAGCAGCGTTAGCGACGAGCAGTACTTC. Drawing the rest from reference TRBV7-2 and TRBJ2-7, the complete variable domain is GAGVSQSPSNKVTEKGKDVELRCDPISGHTALYWYRQSLGQGLEFLIYFQGNSAPDKSGLPSDRFSAERTGGSVSTLTIQRTQQEDSAVYLCASSVSDEQYFGPGTRLTVT.

The V and J genes are TRBV30 and TRBJ2-3; D is possibly TRBD2 (6 bases). CDR1 is GTSNPN, CDR2 SVGIG, per germline (reference sequence). This CDR3 region has 14 residues. Trimming took 0 bases from V and 4 from J, leaving 11 bases between them. The DNA for the CDR3 is TGTGCCTGGAGTGTAGGGACTCTACCAGATACGCAGTATTTT. Translating it yields CAWSVGTLPDTQYF. The full variable domain, rest sourced from reference TRBV30 and TRBJ2-3, is SQTIHQWPATLVQPVGSPLSLECTVEGTSNPNLYWYRQAAGRGLQLLFYSVGIGQISSEVPQNLSASRPQDRQFILSSKKLLLSDSGFYLCAWSVGTLPDTQYFGPGTRLTVL.

This chain uses TRBV18 with TRBJ1-2; tentatively, D is TRBD1 (6 bases). Germline loops: CDR1 KGHSH, CDR2 LQKENI. The CDR3 is 13 residues long. Between the trimmed V and J ends, which lost 2 bases and 6 bases, there was a span of 10 bases. The CDR3 sequence: CASSPGAGDGYTF. CDR3 bases: TGTGCCAGCTCACCAGGAGCAGGGGATGGCTACACCTTC.

This chain joins TRBV19 and TRBJ1-5; 7 positions agree with TRBD1. V was pared by 0 bases and J by 4 bases, with 0 bases of the junction left unmatched. In germline, CDR1 is LNHDA, CDR2 SQIVND (reference sequence). The CDR3 is made up of 14 amino acids. The CDR3 sequence is CASSIDRGNQPQHF. CDR3 sequence (DNA): TGTGCCAGTAGTATAGACAGGGGGAATCAGCCCCAGCATTTT.

V usage is TRBV5-6 and J usage is TRBJ1-4; D remains ambiguous. Germline CDR1 SGHDT, CDR2 YYEEEE. The CDR3 sequence is 16 residues long. Trimming pared 0 bases from V and 3 bases from J, leaving 12 bases between. This CDR3 is CASSLDVWGANEKLFF. The CDR3 region has the DNA TGTGCCAGCAGCTTGGACGTCTGGGGTGCTAATGAAAAACTGTTTTTT.

The chain has TRBV5-1 and TRBJ1-2; D gene uncertain. V dropped 0 bases and J dropped 5 bases, with 14 bases sitting between them. The CDR3 loop spans 15 amino acids. Germline V gene lookup returns CDR1 SGHRS and CDR2 YFSETQ. The CDR3 spells CASSLAPWADYGYTF. CDR3 coding DNA: TGCGCCAGCAGCTTGGCCCCATGGGCAGATTATGGCTACACCTTC. Based on the CDR3 plus reference TRBV5-1 and TRBJ1-2, the full variable domain is KAGVTQTPRYLIKTRGQQVTLSCSPISGHRSVSWYQQTPGQGLQFLFEYFSETQRNKGNFPGRFSGRQFSNSRSEMNVSTLELGDSALYLCASSLAPWADYGYTFGSGTRLTVV.

This clone was seen a single time. The V and J genes are TRBV21-1 and TRBJ1-3. TRBV21-1 is a documented pseudogene. The CDR3 is made up of 20 amino acids. The DNA for the CDR3 is TGTGCCGGACGAAGGTGTAGGGAGGGCCAAATTCGTCGCTCTGGAAACACCATATATTTT. Protein: CAGRRCREGQIRRSGNTIYF.

In this sample, this clone turned up a few times. V usage is TRBV25-1 and J usage is TRBJ2-1; TRBD2 is a possible D gene (6 bases). The germline V gene encodes CDR1 MGHDK and CDR2 SYGVNS. The CDR3 length is 14 residues. Trimming removed 4 bases at V and 5 bases at J, with 12 bases between. CDR3 in amino acids: CASSAAGSHNEQFF. The CDR3 DNA reads TGTGCCAGCAGTGCCGCGGGATCCCACAATGAGCAGTTCTTC.

V and J are TRBV5-1 and TRBJ1-3; 7 bases map to TRBD1. J lost 4 bases, V lost 4 bases, and 5 bases had no gene match. CDR3 length equals 14 residues. CDR1 is SGHRS, CDR2 YFSETQ, per germline. CDR3 sequence: CASSAGQTGNTIYF. CDR3 in DNA: TGCGCCAGCAGCGCGGGACAGACCGGAAACACCATATATTTT.

The V and J genes are TRBV4-1 and TRBJ2-1; 12 bases line up with TRBD2. The CDR3 is 21 amino acids. CDR1 and CDR2 from the germline V gene are MGHRA and YSYEKL. The ends lost 0 bases at V and 0 bases at J; junction bases unmatched: 12. The CDR3 DNA sequence: TGCGCCAGCAGCCAAGAGCCGGGACTAGCGGGCCCTGGGGGCTCCTACAATGAGCAGTTCTTC. Amino acids: CASSQEPGLAGPGGSYNEQFF.

The V and J genes are TRBV4-2 and TRBJ2-5; 12 nucleotides align to TRBD2. The germline CDR1 and CDR2 sequences are LGHNA and YNFKEQ. The CDR3 consists of 18 residues. V trimming: 2 bases; J trimming: 4 bases; junction bases outside the gene matches: 11. The CDR3 sequence is CASSQQASPGLAGETQYF. The CDR3 nucleotides are TGTGCCAGCAGCCAACAGGCTTCCCCGGGACTAGCGGGAGAGACCCAGTACTTC.

J is TRBJ2-3 and V is TRBV18; TRBD2 aligns across 7 bases. The CDR3 extends over 15 amino acids. After removal of 1 base from V and 5 bases from J, the junction contained 6 bases not matched to a gene. Germline V CDR1 and CDR2: KGHSH, LQKENI. The CDR3 is CASSPQLARGDTQYF. The CDR3 nucleotides are TGTGCCAGCTCACCACAACTAGCGAGAGGAGATACGCAGTATTTT.

In its sample, this clone was seen many times. The rearrangement uses TRBV28 and TRBJ1-4; D is uncertain. The CDR3 sequence is 15 residues long. The ends were cut back, 4 bases at V and 10 bases at J, with 19 bases in the middle. Germline assignment: CDR1 MDHEN and CDR2 SYDVKM. The CDR3 loop is CASSSNRGLRGKLFF. CDR3 DNA sequence: TGTGCCAGCAGTTCCAACAGAGGTCTTCGTGGAAAACTGTTTTTT.

The J gene is TRBJ2-7, the V gene TRBV27; D is unresolved. V dropped 0 bases and J dropped 5 bases, with 8 bases sitting between them. Germline CDR1 and CDR2: MNHEY and SMNVEV (reference sequence). The CDR3 contains 13 residues. CDR3: CASSLSPPHEQYF. The CDR3 region has the DNA TGTGCCAGCAGTTTATCACCCCCCCACGAGCAGTACTTC.

The V and J genes are TRBV6-5 and TRBJ1-1, with TRBD1 identical over 7 bases. Germline loops: CDR1 MNHEY, CDR2 SVGAGI. V shed 4 bases, J shed 1 base, and the junction held 0 bases outside the gene matches. The CDR3 is made up of 13 amino acids. In DNA, the CDR3 is TGTGCCAGCAGTTGGACAGGGAACACTGAAGCTTTCTTT. It codes for CASSWTGNTEAFF.

The chain links TRBV28 to TRBJ1-3; 8 nucleotides line up with TRBD1. Germline V gene lookup returns CDR1 MDHEN and CDR2 SYDVKM. The CDR3 extends over 16 amino acids. The trim removed 5 bases at V and 0 bases at J, leaving 6 bases unmatched. The CDR3 protein is CASSLHGQGSGNTIYF. The CDR3 DNA sequence: TGTGCCAGCAGTCTTCACGGACAGGGCTCTGGAAACACCATATATTTT.

The rearrangement uses TRBV4-1 and TRBJ2-7; D unresolved. This CDR3 region has 14 residues. Germline CDR1 is MGHRA and CDR2 is YSYEKL. V dropped 0 bases and J dropped 0 bases, with 6 bases sitting between them. The CDR3 region has the DNA TGCGCCAGCAGCCAAGAATGGAACTCCTACGAGCAGTACTTC. It codes for CASSQEWNSYEQYF.

The chain carries TRBV7-6 and TRBJ2-7; 10 bases map to TRBD2. The germline V gene encodes CDR1 SGHVS and CDR2 FNYEAQ. The ends lost 5 bases at V and 1 base at J; junction bases unmatched: 5. The CDR3 sequence is 15 residues long. DNA of the CDR3: TGTGCCAGCAGCCCCGGGACTAGCGCGTCCTACGAGCAGTACTTC. Translated: CASSPGTSASYEQYF.

The chain couples TRBV6-1 to TRBJ2-7; tentative D call: TRBD2 (7 bases). The CDR3 loop spans 15 amino acids. Trimming left V 2 bases short and J 0 bases short, with 11 bases between. Germline assignment: CDR1 MNHNS and CDR2 SASEGT. This CDR3 reads CASSERGASSYEQYF. CDR3 coding DNA: TGTGCCAGCAGTGAACGGGGGGCGAGCTCCTACGAGCAGTACTTC.

The chain recombines TRBV27 with TRBJ2-1; a weak D match, TRBD2 (6 bases). The CDR3 length is 12 residues. V was pared by 8 bases and J by 9 bases, with 14 bases between. CDR1 is MNHEY, CDR2 SMNVEV, per germline (reference sequence). This chain's CDR3 is CASGAPRGEQFF. CDR3 nucleotide sequence: TGTGCCAGCGGGGCCCCGCGGGGTGAGCAGTTCTTC.

The genes are TRBV7-3 and TRBJ2-2; TRBD1 agrees at 10 bases. Trimming at V came to 0 bases and at J to 7 bases, leaving 8 bases not matched to a gene. Germline V CDR1 and CDR2: SGHTA, FQGTGA. The CDR3 is made up of 17 amino acids. DNA for the CDR3: TGTGCCAGCAGCTTAACGGGGACAGGGGATCCGGTCGGGGAGCTGTTTTTT. Protein sequence: CASSLTGTGDPVGELFF.

This chain links TRBV19 with TRBJ2-5; TRBD1 matches 7 bases. Germline lookup yields CDR1 LNHDA and CDR2 SQIVND (reference sequence). This CDR3 region has 14 residues. Losses at the gene ends were 7 bases for V and 5 bases for J; bases not matched to a gene: 10. In nucleotides, the CDR3 is TGTGCCAGTACGAAGACAGGGTGGCAGGAGACCCAGTACTTC. Translation gives CASTKTGWQETQYF.